These 32 T cell receptor beta chains were sequenced from one sample in a study of spatial heterogeneity in lung cancer. MiXCR, applied by TCRdb to the 5' RACE reads, yields one record per CDR3 protein. The repertoire consists of about 10,000 distinct CDR3 sequences, with roughly 6.4% occurring once and the leading ten covering roughly 28%. Noted time point: sample taken at primary tumor resection. The input for sequencing was normal lung tissue next to the tumor, taken at surgery. All receptors derive from a male donor with early-stage non-small cell lung cancer.

Many counts were recorded for this clonotype. The genes are TRBV20-1 and TRBJ1-5; the D gene is possibly TRBD1 (6 bases). The CDR3 contains 16 residues. The V end lost 4 bases, the J end lost 1 base, and 17 bases lay between the germline ends. Germline V gene data show CDR1 as DFQATT and CDR2 as SNEGSKA (reference sequence). This chain's CDR3 is CSAMRTVTGSNQPQHF. The CDR3 region has the DNA TGCAGTGCTATGAGAACCGTCACAGGGAGCAATCAGCCCCAGCATTTT.

This clonotype rates as medium-sized. This rearrangement joins TRBV20-1 to TRBJ2-3; TRBD2 matches 13 bases. The CDR3 extends over 15 amino acids. The V gene's germline CDR1 is DFQATT and CDR2 SNEGSKA (reference sequence). V lost 5 bases and J lost 6; bases outside the gene matches: 8. Here the CDR3 reads CSAFRTSGRGDTQYF. The CDR3, as DNA: TGCAGTGCTTTTCGGACTAGCGGGAGAGGTGATACGCAGTATTTT.

This clonotype has more than one count but fewer than ten. The rearrangement uses TRBV9 and TRBJ1-2, with a possible D match to TRBD1 (6 bases). The CDR3 is 14 residues long. The ends were cut back, 6 bases at V and 1 base at J, with 13 bases in the middle. Germline V CDR1 and CDR2: SGDLS, YYNGEE. The CDR3 sequence: CASTRTEDNYGYTF. The CDR3 DNA reads TGTGCCAGCACTCGGACAGAGGATAACTATGGCTACACCTTC.

The chain employs TRBV5-1 and TRBJ2-1; TRBD2 agrees at 11 bases. J gave up 7 bases and V 6 bases, and 6 bases lay outside the gene matches. Per germline, CDR1 SGHRS and CDR2 YFSETQ. The CDR3 is 14 residues long. The CDR3 is CASMLAGGSNEQFF. The CDR3 bases are TGCGCCAGCATGCTAGCGGGAGGATCGAATGAGCAGTTCTTC.

This clonotype was picked up many times. The chain couples TRBV9 to TRBJ1-1, with D maybe TRBD1 (5 bases). The ends were cut back, 3 bases at V and 10 bases at J, with 22 bases in the middle. The V gene's germline CDR1 is SGDLS and CDR2 YYNGEE. The CDR3 spans 15 residues. The chain's CDR3 is CASSGGSMDGNLAFF. The CDR3 DNA reads TGTGCCAGCAGCGGGGGGTCAATGGACGGAAACCTAGCTTTCTTT.

This clonotype was counted ten times or more. This chain links TRBV29-1 with TRBJ2-2; 9 bases are shared with TRBD2. Germline V gene sequence: CDR1 SQVTM, CDR2 ANQGSEA. V lost 4 bases and J lost 4; bases outside the gene matches: 7. CDR3 length: 15 amino acids. The CDR3 DNA sequence: TGCAGCGTTGGCGGGGCTAGCGGGGTCACCGGGGAGCTGTTTTTT. Translating it yields CSVGGASGVTGELFF.

This clonotype has ten or more counts. This chain connects TRBV6-5 to TRBJ1-6; the D is unclear. Germline V lookup: CDR1 MNHEY, CDR2 SVGAGI. V was pared by 3 bases and J by 7 bases, with 13 bases between. This CDR3 comprises 15 residues. The DNA for the CDR3 is TGTGCCAGCAGTTATAGACCGCGGTTGAATTCACCCCTCCACTTT. Its translation is CASSYRPRLNSPLHF.

This clonotype has at least ten counts. V is TRBV7-3 and J is TRBJ2-2; 10 positions match TRBD2. The CDR3 loop spans 18 amino acids. The trim removed 4 bases at V and 0 bases at J, leaving 8 bases unmatched. Per the germline V gene, CDR1 is SGHTA and CDR2 is FQGTGA. The CDR3 sequence is CASSSKGLARTNTGELFF. CDR3 DNA sequence: TGTGCCAGCAGCTCCAAGGGACTAGCGAGAACGAACACCGGGGAGCTGTTTTTT.

This clonotype is classed as medium-sized. CDR3 bases: TGCGCCAGCAGCCCACCGGAGGGCCAGCCCCAGCATTTT. Encoded protein: CASSPPEGQPQHF. The chain couples TRBV5-1 to TRBJ1-5, with D unresolved. This CDR3 comprises 13 residues. Germline-derived CDR1 and CDR2 are SGHRS and YFSETQ. V lost 4 bases to trimming and J lost 7 bases, with 12 bases between them.

This clonotype was picked up many times. The chain combines TRBV27 with TRBJ2-1; 7 bases fit TRBD2. This CDR3 is built from 15 residues. The germline CDR1 and CDR2 sequences are MNHEY and SMNVEV (reference sequence). J gave up 2 bases and V 2 bases, and 3 bases lay outside the gene matches. The CDR3 DNA follows: TGTGCCAGCAGTTTAGCGGGAGAAACCTACAATGAGCAGTTCTTC. Translating gives CASSLAGETYNEQFF.

This clonotype showed up many times. The chain links TRBV7-2 to TRBJ2-4, with no clear D. Germline V gives CDR1 SGHTA, CDR2 FQGNSA. This CDR3 is built from 12 residues. The ends were cut back, 1 base at V and 6 bases at J, with 4 bases in the middle. CDR3: CASSLDRNIQYF. CDR3 bases: TGTGCCAGCAGCTTAGATAGAAACATTCAGTACTTC.

The sample holds many counts of this clonotype. V is TRBV2 and J is TRBJ1-1; 8 positions match TRBD1. Germline V lookup: CDR1 SNHLY, CDR2 FYNNEI. Trimming at V came to 5 bases and at J to 0 bases, leaving 11 bases not matched to a gene. The CDR3 has 17 amino acids. As DNA, the CDR3 is TGTGCCAGCAGTCCGGACAGGGTGGGCTTCATGAACACTGAAGCTTTCTTT. This sequence encodes CASSPDRVGFMNTEAFF.

This clonotype was seen repeatedly, ten times or more. This chain connects TRBV30 to TRBJ2-5; 14 bases line up with TRBD2. The CDR3 consists of 16 residues. Germline V CDR1 and CDR2: GTSNPN, SVGIG (reference sequence). J was trimmed by 4 bases and V by 3 bases; bases with no gene match: 7. The CDR3 spells CAWRGLAGVGRETQYF. CDR3 DNA sequence: TGTGCCTGGAGGGGACTAGCGGGAGTCGGGCGAGAGACCCAGTACTTC.

The sample holds many counts of this clonotype. V is TRBV20-1 and J is TRBJ2-3; 7 positions agree with TRBD2. This CDR3 has 14 residues. Germline assignment: CDR1 DFQATT and CDR2 SNEGSKA (reference sequence). Trimming at V came to 4 bases and at J to 5 bases, leaving 9 bases not matched to a gene. CDR3 sequence: CSATFRSGEDTQYF. In DNA form, the CDR3 reads TGCAGTGCTACGTTCCGGAGCGGGGAAGATACGCAGTATTTT.

By share of the sample, this clonotype is medium-sized (0.01 to 0.1%). J is TRBJ1-5 and V is TRBV28; 9 bases align to TRBD1. The CDR3 spans 13 residues. Germline V gene sequence: CDR1 MDHEN, CDR2 SYDVKM. After removal of 6 bases from V and 6 bases from J, the junction contained 3 bases not matched to a gene. The CDR3 is CASRGQGGQPQHF. The CDR3 DNA sequence: TGTGCCAGCAGGGGACAGGGAGGTCAGCCCCAGCATTTT. The full variable domain, with the rest looked up from reference TRBV28 and TRBJ1-5, is DVKVTQSSRYLVKRTGEKVFLECVQDMDHENMFWYRQDPGLGLRLIYFSYDVKMKEKGDIPEGYSVSREKKERFSLILESASTNQTSMYLCASRGQGGQPQHFGDGTRLSIL.

This clonotype was detected many times. This rearrangement joins TRBV6-6 to TRBJ2-5, with D perhaps being TRBD1 or TRBD2 (5 bases each). The CDR3 runs to 15 residues. The V gene's germline CDR1 is MNHNY and CDR2 SVGAGI (reference sequence). Between the trimmed V and J ends, which lost 6 bases and 1 base, there was a span of 15 bases. DNA of the CDR3: TGTGCCAGCAGACCCACCCCGGGGACCCAAGAGACCCAGTACTTC. Translated, it gives CASRPTPGTQETQYF.

This clonotype showed up many times. The V gene is TRBV6-5, the J gene TRBJ2-3; D gene uncertain. This CDR3 comprises 13 residues. The V end lost 5 bases, the J end lost 6 bases, and 12 bases lay between the germline ends. The germline V gene encodes CDR1 MNHEY and CDR2 SVGAGI. In DNA form, the CDR3 reads TGTGCCAGCAGTCAGACGAATAGGGATACGCAGTATTTT. Amino acid sequence: CASSQTNRDTQYF.

This clonotype came up many times. The chain couples TRBV20-1 to TRBJ2-3; TRBD2 is a possible D gene (5 bases). The CDR3 is 15 residues long. Per the germline V gene, CDR1 is DFQATT and CDR2 is SNEGSKA (reference sequence). V lost 2 bases and J lost 1, with 13 bases in between. In DNA form, the CDR3 reads TGCAGTGCTAGATTGGGCGCCGGGGGCACAGATACGCAGTATTTT. It yields the protein CSARLGAGGTDTQYF.

This clonotype was detected many times. The chain joins TRBV7-8 to TRBJ2-5; TRBD1 or TRBD2 may be the D gene (5 bases each). The germline CDR1 and CDR2 sequences are SGHVS and FQNEAQ. CDR3 length equals 16 residues. V shed 2 bases and J shed 7 bases, with 20 bases lying between them. The CDR3 bases are TGTGCCAGCAGCTTAATCGGGACGGCAGGCAGGGTGACCCAGTACTTC. The encoded protein is CASSLIGTAGRVTQYF.

There are many counts of this clonotype. V and J are TRBV24-1 and TRBJ2-5; D possibly corresponds to TRBD2 (5 bases). This CDR3 has 13 residues. Trimming removed 2 bases from V and 5 bases from J, with 8 bases in between. Germline loops: CDR1 KGHDR, CDR2 SFDVKD. CDR3 in DNA: TGTGCCACCAGTGATTCGCGCGGGGAGACCCAGTACTTC. Encoded protein: CATSDSRGETQYF.

By its share, this clonotype is large. The gene calls are TRBV11-2 and TRBJ2-5, with 13 bases fitting TRBD2. This CDR3 is built from 17 residues. CDR1 and CDR2 from the germline V gene are SGHAT and FQNNGV. V was clipped by 6 bases and J by 4 bases; unmatched bases: 11. CDR3 DNA: TGTGCCAGCAGGCCTAGGACTAGCGGGAGAATAATAGAGACCCAGTACTTC. This sequence encodes CASRPRTSGRIIETQYF.

This clonotype was picked up many times. The chain joins TRBV7-9 to TRBJ2-3; 14 positions match TRBD2. Germline CDR1 and CDR2: SEHNR and FQNEAQ (reference sequence). The CDR3 is 18 residues long. Trimming cost V 5 bases and J 2 bases; bases outside gene matches: 9. CDR3 region: CASSRGLAGGPDTDTQYF. The DNA for the CDR3 is TGTGCCAGCAGCCGCGGACTAGCGGGGGGCCCGGACACAGATACGCAGTATTTT. The whole variable domain, remainder taken from reference TRBV7-9 and TRBJ2-3, is DTGVSQNPRHKITKRGQNVTFRCDPISEHNRLYWYRQTLGQGPEFLTYFQNEAQLEKSRLLSDRFSAERPKGSFSTLEIQRTEQGDSAMYLCASSRGLAGGPDTDTQYFGPGTRLTVL.

This chain connects TRBV27 to TRBJ2-3; tentative D call: TRBD1 (7 bases). This CDR3 spans 16 amino acids. The V gene's germline CDR1 is MNHEY and CDR2 SMNVEV (reference sequence). V dropped 4 bases and J dropped 3 bases, with 17 bases sitting between them. CDR3 DNA: TGTGCCAGCAGTTCACTTCAGGGGGGAGGTACAGATACGCAGTATTTT. It is translated as CASSSLQGGGTDTQYF.

The chain is built from TRBV4-2 and TRBJ2-7, with a possible D match to TRBD1 (6 bases). CDR1 LGHNA and CDR2 YNFKEQ come from the germline V gene. The CDR3 has 15 amino acids. Trimming left V 4 bases short and J 2 bases short, with 15 bases between. CDR3 bases: TGTGCCAGCAGCCCTACCCGGGACACAGCCTACGAGCAGTACTTC. Translated, it gives CASSPTRDTAYEQYF.

This clonotype was counted at least ten times. One junction end does not reproduce the germline sequence, and a read error may be involved. This chain joins TRBV7-9 and TRBJ2-1; D gene ambiguous. This CDR3 has 12 residues. In germline, CDR1 is SEHNR, CDR2 FQNEAQ (reference sequence). The chain's CDR3 is CVSSLVLNEQFF. In DNA form, the CDR3 reads TGTGTCAGCAGCTTAGTCCTCAATGAGCAGTTCTTC.

In this sample, this clonotype turned up many times. The rearrangement uses TRBV7-3 and TRBJ2-1, with D uncertain. The CDR3 is made up of 13 amino acids. V lost 5 bases, J lost 13 bases, and 18 bases lay in between. CDR1 SGHTA and CDR2 FQGTGA come from the germline V gene. As DNA, the CDR3 is TGTGCCAGCAGCCCTGCAAGGGCCCAGGAACAGTTCTTC. It encodes CASSPARAQEQFF.

In its sample, this clonotype is medium-sized. The chain carries TRBV6-6 and TRBJ1-2; D may be TRBD1 (6 bases). Germline V gives CDR1 MNHNY, CDR2 SVGAGI (reference sequence). The CDR3 runs to 14 residues. V dropped 6 bases and J dropped 4 bases, with 15 bases sitting between them. The CDR3 DNA reads as TGTGCCAGCAGAAACAGGGAGGGGGGCTATGGCTACACCTTC. Protein: CASRNREGGYGYTF.

The V and J genes are TRBV5-1 and TRBJ2-1, with D maybe TRBD2 (5 bases). The V and J ends lost 5 bases and 5 bases respectively, with 20 bases between them. Germline CDR1 reads SGHRS; CDR2 reads YFSETQ. The CDR3 is 16 residues long. The CDR3 spells CASRPQPGSGDNEQFF. The CDR3 region has the DNA TGCGCCAGCAGGCCCCAGCCAGGCAGCGGCGACAATGAGCAGTTCTTC.

Concerning this clonotype: An end of the junction does not agree with germline; a read error may underlie this. J is TRBJ1-1 and V is TRBV6-5; 7 bases are a match to TRBD1. The V gene's germline CDR1 is MNHEY and CDR2 SVGAGI. This CDR3 has 15 residues. Written as DNA, the CDR3 is TGTGCCAGCAGATACTCGGACAGGAGGAACACTGAAGCTCTCTTT. Translating gives CASRYSDRRNTEALF.

The J gene is TRBJ2-1, the V gene TRBV12-3 or TRBV12-4; the D is unclear. CDR3 length equals 13 residues. Trimming took off 1 base at V and 10 bases at J, with 11 bases between the two ends. CDR3 DNA: TGTGCCAGCAGTTTAGGACCTTCAAGCGAGCAGTTCTTC. Translation gives CASSLGPSSEQFF.

This clonotype was detected many times. The chain has TRBV19 and TRBJ1-2; D may be TRBD1 (5 bases). The ends were cut back, 3 bases at V and 7 bases at J, with 9 bases in the middle. Germline V CDR1 and CDR2: LNHDA, SQIVND (reference sequence). The CDR3 loop spans 12 amino acids. CDR3 DNA: TGTGCCAGTAGTATTGACAGAATTGGCTACACCTTC. It yields the protein CASSIDRIGYTF.

This clonotype was counted a single time. The chain has TRBV29-1 and TRBJ2-1; 10 bases agree with TRBD1. The CDR3 contains 13 residues. The junction had 2 bases not matched to a gene; V was cut back by 6 bases and J by 3 bases. CDR1 is SQVTM and CDR2 is ANQGSEA in the germline V gene. Written as DNA, the CDR3 is TGCAGCGTGGGACAGGGGTTCTACAATGAGCAGTTCTTC. Protein: CSVGQGFYNEQFF.